The 21 T cell receptor beta chains below all came from one sample that was sequenced in a study of OX40 agonist ivuxolimab in advanced cancers. Clones were read by immunoSEQ multiplex PCR, and TCRdb kept only the in-frame ones, dropping some. The top ten clones hold 22% of a sample with more than 30,000 clones, roughly 81% of them seen once. Source: CD4+ or CD8+ T cells sorted from blood, taken in a trial of the OX40 agonist ivuxolimab. These receptors all come from an adult with an advanced solid tumor such as melanoma, head and neck, liver or kidney cancer.

The chain is built from TRBV6-5 and TRBJ2-1; weak D call: TRBD2 (6 bases). Germline-derived CDR1 and CDR2 are MNHEY and SVGAGI. This CDR3 is 13 amino acids long. V was pared by 1 base and J by 6 bases, with 7 bases between. The CDR3 loop reads CASSYFGSNEQFF. CDR3 nucleotides: TGTGCCAGCAGTTACTTCGGGAGCAATGAGCAGTTCTTC.

This rearrangement joins TRBV11-2 to TRBJ2-7; 7 bases align to TRBD1. The CDR3 runs 14 residues. J was trimmed by 2 bases and V by 5 bases; bases with no gene match: 6. CDR1 is SGHAT and CDR2 is FQNNGV in the germline V gene. The CDR3 loop reads CASSLHRGPYEQYF. The CDR3 nucleotides read TGTGCCAGCAGCCTCCACAGGGGCCCCTACGAGCAGTACTTC. The full variable domain, in which reference TRBV11-2 and TRBJ2-7 provide the parts outside the CDR3, is EAGVAQSPRYKIIEKRQSVAFWCNPISGHATLYWYQQILGQGPKLLIQFQNNGVVDDSQLPKDRFSAERLKGVDSTLKIQPAKLEDSAVYLCASSLHRGPYEQYFGPGTRLTVT.

The J gene is TRBJ2-5, the V gene TRBV2; D remains ambiguous. Looked up from germline, CDR1 is SNHLY and CDR2 is FYNNEI. The CDR3 sequence is 12 residues long. V was cut by 2 bases and J by 5 bases, with 6 bases left in between. This CDR3 reads CASSEQRETQYF. The CDR3 coding sequence is TGTGCCAGCAGTGAACAGAGGGAGACCCAGTACTTC.

This chain connects TRBV2 to TRBJ2-6, with D uncertain. The CDR3 has 16 residues. Looked up from germline, CDR1 is SNHLY and CDR2 is FYNNEI. V was trimmed by 2 bases and J by 3 bases, leaving 11 bases between them. The CDR3 protein is CASSESKGNGANVLTF. The CDR3, as DNA: TGTGCCAGCAGTGAAAGTAAAGGGAATGGGGCCAACGTCCTGACTTTC.

The chain joins TRBV7-9 to TRBJ1-5, with 7 bases identical to TRBD1. There are 14 residues in the CDR3. V gave up 5 bases and J gave up 3 bases; unmatched junction bases: 4. Germline lookup yields CDR1 SEHNR and CDR2 FQNEAQ (reference sequence). This CDR3 is CASSLDRANQPQHF. For the CDR3, the DNA is TGTGCCAGCAGCCTTGACAGGGCCAATCAGCCCCAGCATTTT.

This sequence joins TRBV6-6 and TRBJ2-7, with a tentative D call TRBD1 (6 bases). Per germline, CDR1 MNHNY and CDR2 SVGAGI (reference sequence). This CDR3 is built from 15 residues. Trimming shortened V by 7 bases and J by 3 bases, and 19 bases separated the two germline ends. The CDR3 coding sequence is TGTGCCAGCACCATAGGACAGAGGGTTTACTACGAGCAGTACTTC. Translation: CASTIGQRVYYEQYF.

This chain links TRBV30 with TRBJ1-2; no reliable D call. The CDR3 length is 11 residues. Germline-derived CDR1 and CDR2 are GTSNPN and SVGIG (reference sequence). V lost 4 bases and J lost 1, with 4 bases in between. The CDR3 sequence: CAWTLNYGYTF. In nucleotides, the CDR3 is TGTGCCTGGACACTTAACTATGGCTACACCTTC.

The chain recombines TRBV10-3 with TRBJ1-4, with D tentatively TRBD1 (5 bases). The V gene's germline CDR1 is ENHRY and CDR2 SYGVKD. The V end lost 8 bases, the J end lost 3 bases, and 10 bases lay between the germline ends. This CDR3 region has 13 residues. DNA of the CDR3: TGTGCCATCGGGGGGGACCCTAATGAAAAACTGTTTTTT. Protein: CAIGGDPNEKLFF.

This clone was recorded only once. The V gene is TRBV5-5, the J gene TRBJ2-7; tentative D call: TRBD1 (6 bases). The CDR3 is made up of 13 amino acids. Germline lookup yields CDR1 SGHKS and CDR2 YYEKEE (reference sequence). V was trimmed by 7 bases and J by 7 bases, leaving 18 bases between them. CDR3 region: CASGLPQGIEQYF. CDR3 DNA sequence: TGTGCCAGCGGATTGCCCCAGGGGATTGAGCAGTACTTC. Looking up the rest from reference TRBV5-5 and TRBJ2-7 gives the full variable domain: DAGVTQSPTHLIKTRGQQVTLRCSPISGHKSVSWYQQVLGQGPQFIFQYYEKEERGRGNFPDRFSARQFPNYSSELNVNALLLGDSALYLCASGLPQGIEQYFGPGTRLTVT.

Note on this clone: One junction end does not reproduce the germline sequence, and a read error may be involved. The chain uses TRBV5-1 and TRBJ1-2, with TRBD1 matching over 7 bases. The CDR3 extends over 14 amino acids. CDR1 is SGHRS and CDR2 is YFSETQ in the germline V gene. This CDR3 is CASSLEGGFYSYTF. DNA of the CDR3: TGCGCCAGCAGCTTAGAAGGGGGCTTCTATAGCTACACCTTC.

This clone appeared once. This chain uses TRBV18 with TRBJ1-1; 7 positions agree with TRBD1. With 5 bases clipped from V and 5 bases from J, the junction kept 8 bases outside the gene matches. Germline CDR1 is KGHSH and CDR2 is LQKENI. CDR3 length: 14 amino acids. CDR3 in amino acids: CASSTQGGGTEAFF. CDR3 coding DNA: TGTGCCAGCTCAACTCAGGGGGGTGGAACTGAAGCTTTCTTT.

V gene TRBV29-1 combines with J gene TRBJ2-1; tentatively, D is TRBD1 (7 bases). Trimming took off 6 bases at V and 1 base at J, with 13 bases between the two ends. This CDR3 spans 14 amino acids. Germline V gene sequence: CDR1 SQVTM, CDR2 ANQGSEA. CDR3 protein: CSVKQGGSYNEQFF. The CDR3 bases are TGCAGCGTAAAGCAGGGGGGATCCTACAATGAGCAGTTCTTC.

This chain links TRBV7-3 with TRBJ2-3, with D unresolved. V gave up 1 base and J gave up 4 bases, with 9 bases separating them. Germline V gene sequence: CDR1 SGHTA, CDR2 FQGTGA. This CDR3 spans 14 amino acids. CDR3 region: CASSLRSSPDTQYF. The CDR3 DNA sequence: TGTGCCAGCAGCTTAAGAAGTTCCCCAGATACGCAGTATTTT.

V is TRBV7-9 and J is TRBJ2-2; 8 nucleotides align to TRBD2. Trimming at V came to 6 bases and at J to 5 bases, leaving 14 bases not matched to a gene. Germline V gives CDR1 SEHNR, CDR2 FQNEAQ (reference sequence). This CDR3 is 17 amino acids long. DNA of the CDR3: TGTGCCAGCAGACCCCGTCCCGGGACTAGGGGGACCGGGGAGCTGTTTTTT. Encoded protein: CASRPRPGTRGTGELFF. Drawing the rest from reference TRBV7-9 and TRBJ2-2, the complete variable domain is DTGVSQNPRHKITKRGQNVTFRCDPISEHNRLYWYRQTLGQGPEFLTYFQNEAQLEKSRLLSDRFSAERPKGSFSTLEIQRTEQGDSAMYLCASRPRPGTRGTGELFFGEGSRLTVL.

This clone was found a few times. This chain links TRBV27 with TRBJ1-5; weak D call: TRBD1 (6 bases). The germline gives CDR1 MNHEY, CDR2 SMNVEV (reference sequence). The CDR3 extends over 16 amino acids. V lost 5 bases and J 2 bases, leaving 16 bases between the germline ends. The CDR3 DNA sequence: TGTGCCAGCAGTAGGGGGGGGGTAGTTGGCAATCAGCCCCAGCATTTT. Translating gives CASSRGGVVGNQPQHF.

CDR3 nucleotides: TGTGCCAGCAGCTGGGACAGGCGGAACACCGGGGAGCTGTTTTTT. Translated, it gives CASSWDRRNTGELFF. This sequence joins TRBV7-3 and TRBJ2-2, with TRBD1 identical over 8 bases. Germline V gene data show CDR1 as SGHTA and CDR2 as FQGTGA. The trim removed 4 bases at V and 1 base at J, leaving 2 bases unmatched. This CDR3 spans 15 amino acids.

The chain employs TRBV18 and TRBJ2-5; D possibly corresponds to TRBD2 (6 bases). CDR1 is KGHSH, CDR2 LQKENI, per germline. The CDR3 spans 15 residues. The germline V and J ends were trimmed by 3 bases and 5 bases, with 16 bases remaining between them. CDR3 sequence reads: CASSPGLSPGETQYF. CDR3 bases: TGTGCCAGCTCACCGGGACTCAGCCCCGGGGAGACCCAGTACTTC.

A single count supports this clone. V usage is TRBV6-5 and J usage is TRBJ1-3; the match to TRBD1 covers 7 bases. Germline V lookup: CDR1 MNHEY, CDR2 SVGAGI. CDR3 length equals 13 residues. V shed 5 bases, J shed 3 bases, and the junction held 1 base outside the gene matches. CDR3 sequence: CASSGQDGNTIYF. DNA of the CDR3: TGTGCCAGCAGTGGACAGGATGGAAACACCATATATTTT.

This sequence joins TRBV11-2 and TRBJ1-3, with 7 bases that match TRBD1. Germline assignment: CDR1 SGHAT and CDR2 FQNNGV. Unmatched junction bases numbered 6, after V lost 1 base and J lost 0 bases. CDR3 size: 17 residues. The chain's CDR3 is CASSLVGTASSGNTIYF. The CDR3 DNA follows: TGTGCCAGCAGCTTAGTTGGGACAGCCAGCTCTGGAAACACCATATATTTT.

The chain recombines TRBV19 with TRBJ2-3; 10 positions match TRBD1. Trimming at V came to 5 bases and at J to 4 bases, leaving 9 bases not matched to a gene. Looked up from germline, CDR1 is LNHDA and CDR2 is SQIVND (reference sequence). CDR3 length: 16 residues. CDR3 in amino acids: CASSSIGTGAADTQYF. CDR3 nucleotide sequence: TGTGCCAGTAGTTCGATCGGGACAGGGGCCGCAGATACGCAGTATTTT.

This chain connects TRBV7-6 to TRBJ1-6; D possibly corresponds to TRBD1 (6 bases). The CDR3 extends over 15 amino acids. With 1 base removed from V and 5 bases from J, the gap between germline ends came to 9 bases. Germline V gene sequence: CDR1 SGHVS, CDR2 FNYEAQ. The CDR3 DNA is TGTGCCAGCAGCTTAGTAAGGACAGATAATTCACCCCTCCACTTT. As protein: CASSLVRTDNSPLHF.